The T cell receptor (beta chain) described here comes from a study of CD8+ T cells in alopecia areata. In the study overall: Patients in the treated group were given tofacitinib by mouth, 5 to 10 mg twice a day. Among treated patients, severity was scored by affected scalp area percentage. Study observations and caveats: Scalp clonality and expanded CD8+ clones among the top 100 were significantly decreased by tofacitinib.

Germline V gene lookup returns CDR1 SNHLY and CDR2 FYNNEI. The CDR3 consists of 15 residues. The V and J ends lost 5 bases and 3 bases respectively, with 17 bases between them. Treatment given: oral pan-JAK inhibitor, 5-10 mg twice daily. Only one count was recorded for this clone. Its antigen remains unknown. Extracted from the samples, RNA was reverse transcribed into cDNA to serve as the sequencing template. Profiled with immunoSEQ multiplex PCR; TCRdb holds only in-frame clones, not every one. The top ten hold around 14% of the sample, which has 150,000 or so clones, more than 85% seen once. The sequences come from CD8+ T cells sorted from blood, collected at week 4, from a patient treated with tofacitinib. This receptor was taken from a human donor with alopecia areata. The chain has TRBV2 and TRBJ2-7; D call uncertain. CDR3 DNA: TGTGCCAGCAGTTCGCAGGCGAGCTTATACTACGAGCAGTACTTC. Translated, it gives CASSSQASLYYEQYF.